This T cell receptor beta chain stems from a study of PD-1 blockade in classical Hodgkin lymphoma. Relapse was seen in all patients after autologous stem cell transplantation, and brentuximab vedotin exposure was variable. Profiled with immunoSEQ multiplex PCR; TCRdb holds only in-frame clones, not every one. The sample lists tens of thousands of clones; about 65% were seen once. Germline lookup yields CDR1 SGHRS and CDR2 YFSETQ. The CDR3 is 15 amino acids. V was pared by 5 bases and J by 3 bases, with 10 bases of the junction left unmatched. Only a few counts were recorded for this clone. Sequenced material: peripheral blood mononuclear cells (PBMCs), taken at baseline. The chain employs TRBV5-1 and TRBJ2-7; 8 bases are a match to TRBD1. The TCR originated in a human donor with classical Hodgkin lymphoma. CDR3 sequence: CASRESGTGGYEQYF. The CDR3 bases are TGCGCCAGCAGGGAGTCCGGGACAGGAGGCTACGAGCAGTACTTC.